The 26 T cell receptor beta chains presented below share a single source sample, sequenced in a study of cytomegalovirus exposure and HLA in healthy donors (dated 2017 in TCRdb). Receptor amplification or capture employed the immunoSEQ multiplex PCR assay. For the multiplex PCR, a mixture combining 60 forward primers for TCR Vbeta segments and 13 reverse primers for TCR Jbeta segments was used. Sourced from immuneACCESS, this table was stored by TCRdb with only in-frame sequences that have V and J called. A share of the clones is absent; for the studies checked, an unresolved V gene accounts for under half, and the remainder has no known explanation. This sample's table carries around 63,000 clones. The ten largest account for 1.5% to 2% of the sample. Specimen: PBMCs. These TCRs come from a woman aged 25 to 39 in good health and CMV-seronegative.

J is TRBJ1-4 and V is TRBV4-1; D unclear. From germline, CDR1 is MGHRA and CDR2 YSYEKL. Trimming removed 4 bases at V and 8 bases at J, with 14 bases between. This CDR3 has 14 residues. CDR3 loop: CASSPKEGWEKLFF. CDR3 DNA: TGCGCCAGCAGCCCGAAGGAGGGTTGGGAAAAACTGTTTTTT.

As DNA, the CDR3 is TGTGCCAGCAGCCCGGGGACAGGGGATTTGCGAGAGCAGTACTTC. Encoded protein: CASSPGTGDLREQYF. V and J are TRBV9 and TRBJ2-7; 10 positions agree with TRBD1. Germline V gene sequence: CDR1 SGDLS, CDR2 YYNGEE. The CDR3 spans 15 residues. V was pared by 4 bases and J by 7 bases, with 11 bases of the junction left unmatched.

The rearrangement uses TRBV19 and TRBJ1-5; TRBD1 aligns across 7 bases. V shed 5 bases, J shed 0 bases, and the junction held 4 bases outside the gene matches. Germline-derived CDR1 and CDR2 are LNHDA and SQIVND (reference sequence). The CDR3 sequence is 15 residues long. CDR3 sequence reads: CASSSGTASNQPQHF. The CDR3 DNA follows: TGTGCCAGTAGTTCCGGGACAGCTAGCAATCAGCCCCAGCATTTT. The full variable domain, completed using reference TRBV19 and TRBJ1-5, is DGGITQSPKYLFRKEGQNVTLSCEQNLNHDAMYWYRQDPGQGLRLIYYSQIVNDFQKGDIAEGYSVSREKKESFPLTVTSAQKNPTAFYLCASSSGTASNQPQHFGDGTRLSIL.

The chain uses TRBV19 and TRBJ2-5; weak D call: TRBD2 (6 bases). The CDR3 spans 13 residues. Germline-derived CDR1 and CDR2 are LNHDA and SQIVND (reference sequence). The V end was cut by 3 bases, the J end by 7 bases, with 12 bases between. CDR3 nucleotides: TGTGCCAGTAGTATCGGTGGGCGGGGGACCCAGTACTTC. Translated, it gives CASSIGGRGTQYF.

Of note for this clone: Mismatch with germline at one junction end may stem from a read error. The chain joins TRBV7-7 to TRBJ2-1, with 12 bases that match TRBD2. Germline V gene lookup returns CDR1 SSHAT and CDR2 FNYEAQ (reference sequence). The CDR3 is made up of 16 amino acids. Written as DNA, the CDR3 is TGTGCTAGCAGCCCGGGTCGACTAGCGGGAGAGGATGAGCAGTTCTTC. This gives the protein CASSPGRLAGEDEQFF. Based on the CDR3 plus reference TRBV7-7 and TRBJ2-1, the full variable domain is GAGVSQSPRYKVTKRGQDVTLRCDPISSHATLYWYQQALGQGPEFLTYFNYEAQPDKSGLPSDRFSAERPEGSISTLTIQRTEQRDSAMYRCASSPGRLAGEDEQFFGPGTRLTVL.

The chain joins TRBV25-1 to TRBJ1-1, with D perhaps TRBD1 (5 bases). The CDR3 spans 17 residues. V shed 1 base and J shed 5 bases, with 20 bases lying between them. Germline-derived CDR1 and CDR2 are MGHDK and SYGVNS. The CDR3 DNA sequence: TGTGCCAGCAGTGAATTTGGGAGGGGCCCCAGAGGGACTGAAGCTTTCTTT. Encoded protein: CASSEFGRGPRGTEAFF.

This sequence joins TRBV30 and TRBJ2-7; D unresolved. This CDR3 has 14 residues. CDR1 is GTSNPN and CDR2 is SVGIG in the germline V gene (reference sequence). The ends were cut back, 1 base at V and 1 base at J, with 11 bases in the middle. CDR3 loop: CAWSERRWSYEQYF. CDR3 nucleotides: TGTGCCTGGAGTGAGCGTCGTTGGTCCTACGAGCAGTACTTC.

V gene TRBV5-1 combines with J gene TRBJ2-3; 7 nucleotides agree with TRBD1. This CDR3 contains 17 residues. Per the germline V gene, CDR1 is SGHRS and CDR2 is YFSETQ. V was clipped by 0 bases and J by 1 base; unmatched bases: 8. The CDR3 DNA reads TGCGCCAGCAGCTTGGTTAGTTTGGACAGGCGCACAGATACGCAGTATTTT. Its protein product is CASSLVSLDRRTDTQYF.

The chain couples TRBV18 to TRBJ1-2; D might be TRBD1 (5 bases). The V end lost 2 bases, the J end lost 7 bases, and 11 bases lay between the germline ends. CDR3 length: 13 residues. CDR1 and CDR2 (germline): KGHSH, LQKENI. The CDR3 loop reads CASSPEQDPGYTF. DNA of the CDR3: TGTGCCAGCTCACCAGAACAGGATCCTGGCTACACCTTC. Variable domain in full (rest from reference TRBV18 and TRBJ1-2): NAGVMQNPRHLVRRRGQEARLRCSPMKGHSHVYWYRQLPEEGLKFMVYLQKENIIDESGMPKERFSAEFPKEGPSILRIQQVVRGDSAAYFCASSPEQDPGYTFGSGTRLTVV.

The V gene is TRBV19, the J gene TRBJ1-2, with 7 bases that match TRBD1. This CDR3 region has 14 residues. Germline lookup yields CDR1 LNHDA and CDR2 SQIVND (reference sequence). Trimming at V came to 3 bases and at J to 5 bases, leaving 6 bases not matched to a gene. The CDR3 protein is CASSMTGKGYGYTF. CDR3 DNA: TGTGCCAGTAGTATGACAGGGAAGGGTTATGGCTACACCTTC.

This sequence joins TRBV18 and TRBJ1-1, with 7 positions matching TRBD1. The CDR3 totals 16 residues. The J segment lost 4 bases and the V segment lost 6 bases, leaving 14 bases of the junction unmatched. CDR1 and CDR2 from the germline V gene are KGHSH and LQKENI. This CDR3 is CASSQNRGSWGTEAFF. The CDR3 nucleotides read TGTGCCAGCTCGCAAAACAGGGGCTCCTGGGGCACTGAAGCTTTCTTT.

The chain uses TRBV6-1 and TRBJ1-5; 7 bases are a match to TRBD1. Germline CDR1 is MNHNS and CDR2 is SASEGT. The CDR3 has 14 amino acids. After removal of 8 bases from V and 6 bases from J, the junction contained 10 bases not matched to a gene. The CDR3 loop reads CASGQDRSVQPQHF. The CDR3 region has the DNA TGTGCCAGCGGCCAGGACAGGAGTGTTCAGCCCCAGCATTTT.

The chain combines TRBV18 with TRBJ1-2, with 7 bases identical to TRBD1. CDR1 and CDR2 from the germline V gene are KGHSH and LQKENI. This CDR3 has 14 amino acids. The V segment lost 0 bases and the J segment 6 bases; nucleotides outside the gene matches: 4. The CDR3 nucleotides read TGTGCCAGCTCACCACCAAACGACAGGGATGGCTACACCTTC. Translating gives CASSPPNDRDGYTF. Together with reference TRBV18 and TRBJ1-2, the CDR3 gives the full variable domain: NAGVMQNPRHLVRRRGQEARLRCSPMKGHSHVYWYRQLPEEGLKFMVYLQKENIIDESGMPKERFSAEFPKEGPSILRIQQVVRGDSAAYFCASSPPNDRDGYTFGSGTRLTVV.

This rearrangement joins TRBV19 to TRBJ1-2; a possible D gene is TRBD1 (6 bases). Trimming took 9 bases from V and 0 from J, leaving 14 bases between them. Germline V CDR1 and CDR2: LNHDA, SQIVND (reference sequence). The CDR3 sequence is 14 residues long. CDR3 coding DNA: TGTGCCAGCAGCTACAGGGATCCTAACTATGGCTACACCTTC. Translated: CASSYRDPNYGYTF.

The chain employs TRBV9 and TRBJ2-1; the D gene is possibly TRBD2 (5 bases). Per the germline V gene, CDR1 is SGDLS and CDR2 is YYNGEE. This CDR3 has 14 amino acids. The V end lost 0 bases, the J end lost 6 bases, and 10 bases lay between the germline ends. The CDR3 loop is CASSVGFGLNEQFF. In nucleotides, the CDR3 is TGTGCCAGCAGCGTAGGTTTCGGACTCAATGAGCAGTTCTTC.

This chain joins TRBV6-6 and TRBJ1-6; weak D call: TRBD1 (5 bases). The germline gives CDR1 MNHNY, CDR2 SVGAGI (reference sequence). Trimming removed 5 bases at V and 14 bases at J, with 22 bases between. This CDR3 has 15 residues. CDR3 in DNA: TGTGCCAGCAGTGACCGCGGACGGCGGGAGACAGCCCTCCACTTT. Translated, it gives CASSDRGRRETALHF.

This chain's CDR3 is CASSLRQANEKLFF. CDR3 nucleotide sequence: TGTGCCAGCTCTCTTAGACAGGCTAATGAAAAACTGTTTTTT. V and J are TRBV18 and TRBJ1-4; a possible D gene is TRBD1 (6 bases). The germline V gene encodes CDR1 KGHSH and CDR2 LQKENI. V was clipped by 6 bases and J by 3 bases, with 11 bases between them. CDR3 size: 14 residues. The entire variable domain, with the rest obtained from reference TRBV18 and TRBJ1-4, is as follows: NAGVMQNPRHLVRRRGQEARLRCSPMKGHSHVYWYRQLPEEGLKFMVYLQKENIIDESGMPKERFSAEFPKEGPSILRIQQVVRGDSAAYFCASSLRQANEKLFFGSGTQLSVL.

The chain couples TRBV7-8 to TRBJ1-5; possibly TRBD1 for D (5 bases). Germline V gives CDR1 SGHVS, CDR2 FQNEAQ. This CDR3 contains 13 residues. V was shortened by 1 base and J by 6 bases, with 7 bases between the two germline ends. The DNA of the CDR3 is TGTGCCAGCAGCTTAGGGGGGGTTCAGCCCCAGCATTTT. As protein: CASSLGGVQPQHF.

The V and J genes are TRBV19 and TRBJ2-7; TRBD1 aligns across 8 bases. CDR1 is LNHDA, CDR2 SQIVND, per germline (reference sequence). This CDR3 is 16 amino acids long. The J segment lost 3 bases and the V segment lost 6 bases, leaving 13 bases of the junction unmatched. CDR3 DNA: TGTGCCAGTAGACTCGGGGCGACAGGGGTGAACTACGAGCAGTACTTC. Its protein product is CASRLGATGVNYEQYF.

J is TRBJ1-5 and V is TRBV6-5; D might be TRBD1 (5 bases). Germline lookup yields CDR1 MNHEY and CDR2 SVGAGI. The CDR3 is made up of 15 amino acids. The V end lost 4 bases, the J end lost 7 bases, and 17 bases lay between the germline ends. The CDR3 region is CASSSTPGGRQPQHF. CDR3 nucleotides: TGTGCCAGCAGTTCCACTCCGGGGGGACGACAGCCCCAGCATTTT.

The V gene is TRBV7-2, the J gene TRBJ1-4; D perhaps matches TRBD1 (5 bases). This CDR3 is built from 13 residues. The V end was cut by 6 bases, the J end by 8 bases, with 13 bases between. Germline V gene lookup returns CDR1 SGHTA and CDR2 FQGNSA. Here the CDR3 DNA reads TGTGCCAGCAGTTCAGGGATGGGAGAAAAACTGTTTTTT. Protein: CASSSGMGEKLFF.

This chain uses TRBV4-1 with TRBJ1-1; no reliable D call. CDR3 length equals 15 residues. CDR1 and CDR2 (germline): MGHRA, YSYEKL. V shed 3 bases and J shed 1 base, with 12 bases lying between them. CDR3 sequence reads: CASSHGGMGNTEAFF. The CDR3 DNA is TGCGCCAGCAGCCACGGAGGGATGGGGAACACTGAAGCTTTCTTT.

The rearrangement joins TRBV27 to TRBJ2-2; D ambiguous. V shed 4 bases and J shed 9 bases, with 15 bases lying between them. Germline lookup yields CDR1 MNHEY and CDR2 SMNVEV (reference sequence). The CDR3 is 14 amino acids. CDR3 residues: CASSSEYSSRELFF. Written as DNA, the CDR3 is TGTGCCAGCAGTTCGGAGTATTCTTCTAGGGAGCTGTTTTTT.

The J gene is TRBJ1-1, the V gene TRBV28; D is unresolved. This CDR3 is 14 amino acids long. With 1 base removed from V and 1 base from J, the gap between germline ends came to 7 bases. The germline gives CDR1 MDHEN, CDR2 SYDVKM. The CDR3 is CASSLSTRNTEAFF. The DNA for the CDR3 is TGTGCCAGCAGTTTATCCACCAGGAACACTGAAGCTTTCTTT.

The chain uses TRBV9 and TRBJ2-7, with 11 bases matching TRBD1. CDR1 is SGDLS, CDR2 YYNGEE, per germline. The CDR3 has 16 residues. Trimming cost V 4 bases and J 3 bases; bases outside gene matches: 9. This CDR3 reads CASSFRTGGAVYEQYF. CDR3 in DNA: TGTGCCAGCAGCTTCCGGACAGGGGGCGCAGTCTACGAGCAGTACTTC.

This chain joins TRBV19 and TRBJ1-1; tentatively, D is TRBD1 (6 bases). This CDR3 is built from 16 residues. The germline gives CDR1 LNHDA, CDR2 SQIVND (reference sequence). V shed 6 bases and J shed 4 bases, with 21 bases lying between them. In DNA form, the CDR3 reads TGTGCCAGTAGGGATTCCCCGACAGGTATGGTCACTGAAGCTTTCTTT. It encodes CASRDSPTGMVTEAFF.